These 27 T cell receptor beta chains were sequenced from one sample in a study of T cells after yellow fever vaccination. TCRdb reanalysed the 5' RACE reads using MiXCR and keeps one entry per CDR3 protein. The profile covers just under 600,000 distinct CDR3 sequences, with about 14% appearing a single time and more than 13% taken by the ten largest. The sample consisted of PBMCs, taken on the day of the yellow fever booster vaccination. The receptors were gathered from a man between 25 and 39 years old who received the YFV17D yellow fever vaccine.

This clonotype was counted between two and nine times. This CDR3 reads CASSTKRAPITSYNEQFF. DNA for the CDR3: TGTGCCAGCAGCACCAAGCGGGCCCCCATTACATCCTACAATGAGCAGTTCTTC. The rearrangement uses TRBV4-2 and TRBJ2-1, with a tentative D call TRBD2 (6 bases). Per germline, CDR1 LGHNA and CDR2 YNFKEQ. Trimming took off 5 bases at V and 1 base at J, with 21 bases between the two ends. The CDR3 is 18 residues long.

The chain uses TRBV12-3 or TRBV12-4 and TRBJ1-5; TRBD1 aligns across 9 bases. Germline trimming cut 5 bases from V and 6 bases from J; bases unmatched to any gene: 8. The CDR3 consists of 15 residues. CDR3 in DNA: TGTGCCAGCAGTACCACAGGGGGCGCTCGTCAGCCCCAGCATTTT. Translated: CASSTTGGARQPQHF.

The chain links TRBV7-9 to TRBJ2-5; 8 nucleotides agree with TRBD2. CDR3 length: 14 residues. Germline V lookup: CDR1 SEHNR, CDR2 FQNEAQ (reference sequence). V shed 7 bases and J 4 bases; nucleotides not matched to a gene: 8. CDR3: CASTDSGNRETQYF. The DNA of the CDR3 is TGTGCCAGCACCGATAGCGGGAACAGAGAGACCCAGTACTTC.

The chain links TRBV30 to TRBJ1-6; no firm D call. Germline lookup yields CDR1 GTSNPN and CDR2 SVGIG (reference sequence). This CDR3 contains 16 residues. V was cut by 4 bases and J by 4 bases, with 17 bases left in between. CDR3 protein: CAWTGPPKRYNSPLHF. DNA of the CDR3: TGTGCCTGGACCGGCCCGCCAAAACGTTATAATTCACCCCTCCACTTT.

This chain uses TRBV5-4 with TRBJ2-2; 8 positions match TRBD2. The CDR3 consists of 15 residues. With 4 bases clipped from V and 5 bases from J, the junction kept 7 bases outside the gene matches. The germline V gene encodes CDR1 SGHNT and CDR2 YYREEE (reference sequence). Here the CDR3 reads CASSVSGTSTGELFF. CDR3 bases: TGTGCCAGCAGCGTTAGCGGGACCTCGACCGGGGAGCTGTTTTTT.

The chain has TRBV20-1 and TRBJ2-5, with D perhaps given as TRBD1 or TRBD2 (5 bases each). The CDR3 runs 15 residues. Germline CDR1 is DFQATT and CDR2 is SNEGSKA (reference sequence). V dropped 6 bases and J dropped 3 bases, with 20 bases sitting between them. The CDR3 coding sequence is TGCAGTGCAGCAGGTGGTTGGGGGTGGGAAGAGACCCAGTACTTC. Translating gives CSAAGGWGWEETQYF.

V is TRBV18 and J is TRBJ1-2; D possibly corresponds to TRBD1 (6 bases). Germline CDR1 KGHSH, CDR2 LQKENI. The CDR3 is made up of 18 amino acids. Trimming removed 4 bases from V and 0 bases from J, with 21 bases in between. CDR3 nucleotides: TGTGCCAGCTCACGAACTGCGACAGGATCACAGACTAACTATGGCTACACCTTC. It specifies CASSRTATGSQTNYGYTF.

The J gene is TRBJ2-2, the V gene TRBV9; possibly TRBD1 for D (6 bases). The V and J ends lost 1 base and 1 base respectively, with 11 bases between them. The CDR3 sequence is 16 residues long. The germline gives CDR1 SGDLS, CDR2 YYNGEE. CDR3 in DNA: TGTGCCAGCAGCGTATCAGGGGCGAGGAACACCGGGGAGCTGTTTTTT. Translated, it gives CASSVSGARNTGELFF.

This clonotype was detected only once. This sequence joins TRBV18 and TRBJ2-7; 11 bases fit TRBD1. This CDR3 has 16 residues. V gave up 10 bases and J gave up 4 bases; unmatched junction bases: 15. Germline CDR1 reads KGHSH; CDR2 reads LQKENI. The CDR3 sequence is CATGQGALAGKYEQYF. CDR3 DNA sequence: TGTGCCACCGGACAGGGGGCATTAGCGGGAAAATACGAGCAGTACTTC. The whole variable domain, filled in from reference TRBV18 and TRBJ2-7, reads NAGVMQNPRHLVRRRGQEARLRCSPMKGHSHVYWYRQLPEEGLKFMVYLQKENIIDESGMPKERFSAEFPKEGPSILRIQQVVRGDSAAYFCATGQGALAGKYEQYFGPGTRLTVT.

Only a few counts were recorded for this clonotype. The chain joins TRBV6-1 to TRBJ2-7; the D gene is possibly TRBD2 (6 bases). The CDR3 sequence is 15 residues long. Germline-derived CDR1 and CDR2 are MNHNS and SASEGT. V was pared by 8 bases and J by 3 bases, with 20 bases between. CDR3 residues: CASSIGGAGVYEQYF. CDR3 sequence (DNA): TGTGCCAGCTCCATCGGAGGGGCCGGGGTCTACGAGCAGTACTTC.

There are a few counts of this clonotype. The CDR3 sequence is CASHENTGELFF. Here the CDR3 DNA reads TGTGCCAGCCACGAGAACACCGGGGAGCTGTTTTTT. V is TRBV6-5 and J is TRBJ2-2, with D hard to call. The germline V and J ends were trimmed by 8 bases and 1 base, with 5 bases remaining between them. The CDR3 has 12 amino acids. Per the germline V gene, CDR1 is MNHEY and CDR2 is SVGAGI.

This clonotype has more than one count but fewer than ten. Compared with germline, one end of the junction differs, possibly owing to a read error. The rearrangement uses TRBV5-6 and TRBJ2-7; D is possibly TRBD2 (5 bases). Germline V gives CDR1 SGHDT, CDR2 YYEEEE. CDR3 length: 14 residues. The CDR3 loop reads CASSFTAGDYEQYF. DNA of the CDR3: TGTGCAAGCAGCTTCACAGCCGGGGATTACGAGCAGTACTTC.

The rearrangement joins TRBV29-1 to TRBJ2-1; D might be TRBD1 (6 bases). The V gene's germline CDR1 is SQVTM and CDR2 ANQGSEA. V shed 1 base and J shed 8 bases, with 21 bases lying between them. The CDR3 totals 16 residues. The CDR3: CSVEVSGHNSIYEQFF. CDR3 nucleotides: TGCAGCGTTGAAGTCTCGGGACACAACTCGATCTATGAGCAGTTCTTC.

This clonotype was observed a handful of times. This chain links TRBV4-1 with TRBJ2-7; 9 bases are a match to TRBD1. This CDR3 contains 17 residues. Germline lookup yields CDR1 MGHRA and CDR2 YSYEKL. Germline trimming cut 0 bases from V and 3 bases from J; bases unmatched to any gene: 9. DNA for the CDR3: TGCGCCAGCAGCCAAGATCCAACCGGGACAGGGTTCTACGAGCAGTACTTC. Translation: CASSQDPTGTGFYEQYF.

This sequence joins TRBV6-1 and TRBJ1-4; TRBD1 might be the D (5 bases). The CDR3 spans 14 residues. Germline assignment: CDR1 MNHNS and CDR2 SASEGT. Trimming took 6 bases from V and 7 from J, leaving 15 bases between them. In nucleotides, the CDR3 is TGTGCCAGCAGCCGAGGGAAGAGGGGTGAAAAACTGTTTTTT. Its translation is CASSRGKRGEKLFF.

This clonotype has only a few counts. The chain recombines TRBV4-3 with TRBJ1-1; 8 nucleotides match TRBD1. The CDR3 runs 17 residues. Germline V gene lookup returns CDR1 LGHNA and CDR2 YSLEER. V gave up 2 bases and J gave up 4 bases; unmatched junction bases: 12. The CDR3 DNA reads as TGCGCCAGCAGCCAACTCGGGACAGGAATCGGTGGCACTGAAGCTTTCTTT. This translates into CASSQLGTGIGGTEAFF.

This clonotype showed up just a few times. The rearrangement joins TRBV25-1 to TRBJ2-2; no clear D. Trimming pared 6 bases from V and 6 bases from J, leaving 14 bases between. Germline V gene data show CDR1 as MGHDK and CDR2 as SYGVNS. The CDR3 consists of 14 residues. The CDR3 loop is CASRPSGVAGELFF. The CDR3 nucleotides read TGTGCCAGCAGGCCAAGTGGTGTGGCCGGGGAGCTGTTTTTT. The full variable domain, in which reference TRBV25-1 and TRBJ2-2 provide the parts outside the CDR3, is EADIYQTPRYLVIGTGKKITLECSQTMGHDKMYWYQQDPGMELHLIHYSYGVNSTEKGDLSSESTVSRIRTEHFPLTLESARPSHTSQYLCASRPSGVAGELFFGEGSRLTVL.

CDR3 residues: CATGGEWGGSPLHF. The CDR3 DNA reads TGTGCCACCGGAGGGGAGTGGGGCGGCTCACCCCTCCACTTT. This chain links TRBV6-5 with TRBJ1-6; D is perhaps TRBD1 (5 bases). V dropped 10 bases and J dropped 10 bases, with 20 bases sitting between them. The CDR3 is made up of 14 amino acids. Germline CDR1 is MNHEY and CDR2 is SVGAGI.

This clonotype was counted at least ten times. As DNA, the CDR3 is TGTGCCAGCAGCCCCCTCCCTCGAACCTACAATGAGCAGTTCTTC. Protein product: CASSPLPRTYNEQFF. The rearrangement links TRBV7-9 to TRBJ2-1; D not resolved. Germline V gene lookup returns CDR1 SEHNR and CDR2 FQNEAQ (reference sequence). This CDR3 spans 15 amino acids. V gave up 5 bases and J gave up 2 bases, with 13 bases separating them.

Here the CDR3 reads CASRASGETQYF. CDR3 bases: TGTGCCAGCAGAGCTAGCGGAGAGACCCAGTACTTC. This chain uses TRBV6-5 with TRBJ2-5; 7 positions match TRBD2. CDR1 MNHEY and CDR2 SVGAGI come from the germline V gene. V shed 6 bases and J 4 bases; nucleotides not matched to a gene: 2. The CDR3 is 12 residues long.

This clonotype has just one count. This chain joins TRBV6-2 or TRBV6-3 and TRBJ2-1; the D is unclear. The CDR3 extends over 14 amino acids. Trimming cost V 2 bases and J 5 bases, with 10 bases left between them. Germline assignment: CDR1 MNHEY and CDR2 SVGEGT. The CDR3 bases are TGTGCCAGCAGTTACCTCGGATCAGACAATGAGCAGTTCTTC. This codes for CASSYLGSDNEQFF.

This clonotype turned up a few times. The chain couples TRBV5-1 to TRBJ2-1; a possible D gene is TRBD1 (6 bases). Germline values: CDR1 SGHRS, CDR2 YFSETQ. This CDR3 has 17 residues. Trimming removed 1 base at V and 5 bases at J, with 19 bases between. The CDR3 bases are TGCGCCAGCAGCTTGACCCCGGGACACCTGACTAACAATGAGCAGTTCTTC. Amino acids: CASSLTPGHLTNNEQFF.

This clonotype was observed a handful of times. The chain carries TRBV27 and TRBJ1-2; a weak D match, TRBD1 (6 bases). V was cut by 0 bases and J by 0 bases, with 11 bases left in between. This CDR3 contains 16 residues. Germline CDR1 is MNHEY and CDR2 is SMNVEV (reference sequence). The CDR3 DNA follows: TGTGCCAGCAGTTTATCGAAGGGGGTAGCTAACTATGGCTACACCTTC. Translation: CASSLSKGVANYGYTF.

This clonotype has more than one count but fewer than ten. V is TRBV5-1 and J is TRBJ2-2; D might be TRBD1 or TRBD2, each matching 5 bases. Germline CDR1 SGHRS, CDR2 YFSETQ. This CDR3 comprises 14 residues. V gave up 4 bases and J gave up 0 bases, with 7 bases separating them. The CDR3 nucleotides are TGCGCCAGCAGCCGGGACGCGAACACCGGGGAGCTGTTTTTT. Amino acid sequence: CASSRDANTGELFF.

Of note for this clonotype: At one of its ends the junction is not consistent with the germline gene, which may arise from a read error. The chain employs TRBV12-3 or TRBV12-4 and TRBJ2-5, with D possibly TRBD1 on 6 matching bases. CDR3 size: 11 residues. CDR3 coding DNA: TGTGCCAGCTCCCCTGGGGGCCTCGTTCAGTTC. Translated, it gives CASSPGGLVQF.

Concerning this clonotype itself: Compared with germline, one end of the junction differs, possibly owing to a read error. This chain connects TRBV20-1 to TRBJ2-3; 11 bases align to TRBD2. The CDR3 length is 16 residues. The germline V gene encodes CDR1 DFQATT and CDR2 SNEGSKA (reference sequence). CDR3 in amino acids: CCASTSGSDSTDTQYF. CDR3 sequence (DNA): TGCTGTGCTAGCACTAGCGGGAGCGATAGCACAGATACGCAGTATTTT.

This clonotype was recorded a few times. The J gene is TRBJ2-7, the V gene TRBV6-5, with 8 bases lining up with TRBD1. This CDR3 spans 14 amino acids. Per the germline V gene, CDR1 is MNHEY and CDR2 is SVGAGI. V shed 6 bases, J shed 0 bases, and the junction held 4 bases outside the gene matches. CDR3 in DNA: TGTGCCAGCAGGTACGGGACAGGCTCCTACGAGCAGTACTTC. Its translation is CASRYGTGSYEQYF.